This T cell receptor (beta chain) comes out of a study of OX40 agonist ivuxolimab in advanced cancers. About this clone itself: Its specificity is not known.

Findings and caveats of the study: At 0.1-3.0 mg/kg, partial responders had clonal expansion among the lowest observed.

Trimming removed 4 bases at V and 2 bases at J, with 8 bases between. The CDR3 consists of 13 residues. Looked up from germline, CDR1 is SQVTM and CDR2 is ANQGSEA. Sequencing was performed with immunoSEQ multiplex PCR; in TCRdb, only in-frame clones are kept and a portion is missing. Of approximately 76,000 clones listed, around 85% are singletons. This chain links TRBV29-1 with TRBJ2-2; D gene uncertain. Sequencing was performed on CD4+ or CD8+ T cells sorted from blood, taken in a trial of the OX40 agonist ivuxolimab. The TCR was taken from an adult with an advanced solid tumor such as melanoma, head and neck, liver or kidney cancer. CDR3 amino acids: CSVGTANTGELFF. CDR3 in DNA: TGCAGCGTTGGGACGGCCAACACCGGGGAGCTGTTTTTT.